The rows below give T cell receptor beta chains drawn from one sample of a study of blood T cell repertoires in COVID-19. TCRdb's table, derived via immunoSEQ multiplex PCR, lists solely in-frame clones and lacks some. This sample has some 170,000 clones, with roughly 87% found just once. Source material: PBMCs or T cells enriched from blood (not recorded which). The receptors here all came from a human donor with acute COVID-19. The donor label of this sample is uncertain. Both conserved end residues are part of each CDR3. D genes are given only for firm matches. Size is stated for part of the rows, as once, few or many counts, or as a class when the clone is expanded.

D gene,J gene,V gene,clone size,CDR3 protein,CDR3 DNA
-,TRBJ1-5,TRBV2,-,CASRGGQNNQPQHF,TGTGCCAGCAGAGGTGGACAGAACAATCAGCCCCAGCATTTT
TRBD1,TRBJ2-3,TRBV6-1,-,CASSEGQFLGTDTQYF,TGTGCCAGCAGTGAGGGACAGTTCCTGGGGACAGATACGCAGTATTTT
TRBD1,TRBJ2-7,TRBV5-1,-,CASSLAGQHYEQYF,TGCGCCAGCAGCTTGGCGGGACAGCACTACGAGCAGTACTTC
-,TRBJ2-2,TRBV19,-,CASRDSWDTGELFF,TGTGCCAGTAGAGACAGCTGGGACACCGGGGAGCTGTTTTTT
-,TRBJ2-7,TRBV4-1,-,CASSPAGSRVYEQYF,TGCGCCAGCAGCCCGGCCGGGAGTAGGGTCTACGAGCAGTACTTC
TRBD1,TRBJ2-2,TRBV9,-,CASSPGTGAGELFF,TGTGCCAGCAGCCCCGGGACAGGGGCCGGGGAGCTGTTTTTT
-,TRBJ1-6,TRBV19,-,CASSTLGGGVFSPLHF,TGTGCCAGTAGTACCTTAGGGGGGGGCGTTTTCTCACCCCTCCACTTT
TRBD2,TRBJ2-1,TRBV29-1,-,CSVEPRGGNEQFF,TGCAGCGTTGAGCCACGGGGGGGCAATGAGCAGTTCTTC
-,TRBJ2-2,TRBV7-9,-,CASSLRLSGVNTGELFF,TGTGCCAGCAGCTTAAGGTTGTCGGGAGTGAACACCGGGGAGCTGTTTTTT
TRBD1,TRBJ1-1,TRBV5-4,-,CASSLEGTGGTEAFF,TGTGCCAGCAGCTTGGAGGGGACAGGGGGCACTGAAGCTTTCTTT
-,TRBJ1-1,TRBV4-1,-,CASSQEDLPGAEAFF,TGCGCCAGCAGCCAAGAAGACTTACCAGGGGCTGAAGCTTTCTTT
TRBD1,TRBJ2-7,TRBV9,-,CASSGGGGQGSEQYF,TGTGCCAGCAGCGGTGGCGGGGGACAGGGGTCCGAGCAGTACTTC
-,TRBJ2-7,TRBV2,-,CASNRERGSYEQYF,TGTGCCAGCAACAGGGAACGGGGCTCCTACGAGCAGTACTTC
-,TRBJ1-5,TRBV24-1,-,CATSESGKAQHF,TGTGCCACCAGTGAGTCAGGGAAAGCCCAGCATTTT
TRBD1,TRBJ2-7,TRBV4-3,-,CASSQDRLGQGYEQYF,TGCGCCAGCAGCCAAGATCGATTGGGACAGGGCTACGAGCAGTACTTC
TRBD1,TRBJ2-3,TRBV5-1,-,CASSNRGSIGNTQYF,TGCGCCAGCAGCAACAGGGGAAGCATCGGGAATACGCAGTATTTT
-,TRBJ1-1,TRBV6-2/TRBV6-3,-,CASSFGQTEAFF,TGTGCCAGCAGCTTCGGACAGACTGAAGCTTTCTTT
TRBD1,TRBJ2-7,TRBV6-5,-,CATLPEGQGRSEQYF,TGTGCCACCTTACCCGAGGGACAGGGTAGAAGCGAGCAGTACTTC
TRBD2,TRBJ2-3,TRBV25-1,-,CASSEGTSGHTDTQYF,TGTGCCAGCAGTGAAGGAACTAGCGGGCACACAGATACGCAGTATTTT
-,TRBJ1-1,TRBV4-3,-,CASSQDTQATEAFF,TGCGCCAGCAGCCAAGATACACAGGCCACTGAAGCTTTCTTT
-,TRBJ1-4,TRBV19,once,CASSWTAEKLFF,TGTGCCAGTAGTTGGACAGCTGAAAAACTGTTTTTT
TRBD2,TRBJ2-7,TRBV24-1,once,CATSDKTSGEQYF,TGTGCCACCAGTGATAAGACTAGCGGGGAGCAGTACTTC
TRBD2,TRBJ2-3,TRBV24-1,-,CATSDLAQAGGYGTDTQYF,TGTGCCACCAGTGATTTGGCGCAGGCGGGGGGATATGGCACAGATACGCAGTATTTT
-,TRBJ1-2,TRBV7-9,-,CASSSPTSHYGYTF,TGTGCCAGCAGCTCACCGACAAGCCACTATGGCTACACCTTC
TRBD1,TRBJ2-5,TRBV7-7,-,CASSPGTGRQETQYF,TGTGCCAGCAGTCCAGGGACAGGCCGCCAAGAGACCCAGTACTTC
-,TRBJ1-1,TRBV11-2,-,CASLEGVARVNTEAFF,TGTGCCAGCCTAGAGGGGGTGGCCAGGGTCAACACTGAAGCTTTCTTT
TRBD1,TRBJ1-5,TRBV4-1,-,CASSQGQGGKGNQPQHF,TGCGCCAGCAGCCAAGGTCAGGGGGGAAAGGGCAATCAGCCCCAGCATTTT
TRBD1,TRBJ1-5,TRBV6-2/TRBV6-3,-,CASSRTGRSNQPQHF,TGTGCCAGCAGTAGGACAGGGCGCAGCAATCAGCCCCAGCATTTT
TRBD1,TRBJ2-7,TRBV2,-,CASSDRVGNEQYF,TGTGCCAGCAGCGACAGGGTCGGCAACGAGCAGTACTTC
TRBD2,TRBJ2-2,TRBV5-4,-,CASSPGLAGPGELFF,TGTGCCAGCAGCCCGGGACTAGCGGGGCCCGGGGAGCTGTTTTTT
-,TRBJ1-2,TRBV25-1,once,CASSESGGLGYGYTF,TGTGCCAGCAGTGAATCGGGGGGGCTCGGCTATGGCTACACCTTC
TRBD1,TRBJ2-7,TRBV12-5,-,CASGSSGQAYEQYF,TGTGCTAGTGGTTCGTCGGGACAGGCCTACGAGCAGTACTTC
-,TRBJ1-1,TRBV7-3,-,CASSTYLNTEAFF,TGTGCCAGCAGCACCTACCTGAACACTGAAGCTTTCTTT
-,TRBJ1-2,TRBV6-5,-,CATRGRDAPNYGYTF,TGTGCCACCCGGGGTAGAGACGCACCTAACTATGGCTACACCTTC
-,TRBJ2-1,TRBV7-2,-,CASSPAGGLNEQFF,TGTGCCAGCAGCCCGGCCGGGGGTCTCAATGAGCAGTTCTTC